The 21 T cell receptor beta chains below come from one sample, sequenced in a study of T-cell memory formation after mild COVID-19. Via MiXCR, TCRdb re-called the 5' RACE reads, giving one row per CDR3 protein. There are about 200,000 distinct CDR3 sequences in the sample; more than 8% occur only once, and 3.5% lies in the top ten. Sequenced material: PBMCs or a T cell subset sorted from them (not recorded which). Receptors were obtained from a man younger than 35 who had mild COVID-19 (a few samples of this study predate the infection). Cell type and time point are not known.

This chain connects TRBV28 to TRBJ1-4; D possibly corresponds to TRBD1 (6 bases). The ends were cut back, 3 bases at V and 5 bases at J, with 13 bases in the middle. The CDR3 length is 15 residues. Germline V CDR1 and CDR2: MDHEN, SYDVKM. The CDR3 DNA follows: TGTGCCAGCAGTTTTGTTGGACAGTCAAATGAAAAACTGTTTTTT. Its translation: CASSFVGQSNEKLFF.

This clonotype was detected a few times. This sequence joins TRBV27 and TRBJ2-7; D uncertain. This CDR3 has 15 amino acids. V lost 6 bases, J lost 0 bases, and 15 bases lay in between. The germline V gene encodes CDR1 MNHEY and CDR2 SMNVEV (reference sequence). The CDR3 reads CASRPLTASSYEQYF. CDR3 DNA sequence: TGTGCCAGCAGACCGCTTACAGCAAGCTCCTACGAGCAGTACTTC.

This clonotype turned up a few times. V and J are TRBV6-1 and TRBJ2-7, with TRBD1 matching over 10 bases. The CDR3 extends over 16 amino acids. Trimming took 7 bases from V and 3 from J; bases not matched to a gene: 12. Per the germline V gene, CDR1 is MNHNS and CDR2 is SASEGT. The CDR3 bases are TGTGCCAGCACCAGGACAGGGGGACGAGGTAACTACGAGCAGTACGTC. Its translation: CASTRTGGRGNYEQYV.

This chain connects TRBV5-1 to TRBJ2-3; 7 positions match TRBD2. J gave up 6 bases and V 4 bases, and 11 bases lay outside the gene matches. The CDR3 consists of 15 residues. Germline assignment: CDR1 SGHRS and CDR2 YFSETQ. CDR3 sequence (DNA): TGCGCCAGCAGCCGGACTAGTTCGGTCGAGGATACGCAGTATTTT. Protein product: CASSRTSSVEDTQYF. Together with reference TRBV5-1 and TRBJ2-3, the CDR3 gives the full variable domain: KAGVTQTPRYLIKTRGQQVTLSCSPISGHRSVSWYQQTPGQGLQFLFEYFSETQRNKGNFPGRFSGRQFSNSRSEMNVSTLELGDSALYLCASSRTSSVEDTQYFGPGTRLTVL.

This clonotype was detected only a few times. The chain joins TRBV6-6 to TRBJ2-7; a weak D match, TRBD1 (6 bases). Deletions cut 4 bases from V and 1 base from J, with 14 bases between. The CDR3 contains 15 residues. The germline CDR1 and CDR2 sequences are MNHNY and SVGAGI (reference sequence). CDR3 bases: TGTGCCAGCAGTTCCCCCATGACAGGTTCCTACGAGCAGTACGTC. It is translated as CASSSPMTGSYEQYV.

In this sample, this clonotype turned up a few times. V gene TRBV7-9 combines with J gene TRBJ2-7; possible D gene TRBD2, 5 bases. V was cut by 7 bases and J by 3 bases, with 19 bases left in between. The CDR3 is made up of 15 amino acids. Per germline, CDR1 SEHNR and CDR2 FQNEAQ (reference sequence). The CDR3 loop reads CASNDPKGGLYEQYF. For the CDR3, the DNA is TGTGCCAGCAACGACCCGAAAGGAGGCCTCTACGAGCAGTACTTC.

The V gene is TRBV5-1, the J gene TRBJ2-1; D gene ambiguous. Germline loops: CDR1 SGHRS, CDR2 YFSETQ. V lost 4 bases and J 0 bases, leaving 5 bases between the germline ends. CDR3 length: 13 amino acids. In nucleotides, the CDR3 is TGCGCCAGCAGCGGAAGCTCCTACAATGAGCAGTTCTTC. Protein sequence: CASSGSSYNEQFF.

This clonotype occurred a few times. J is TRBJ2-1 and V is TRBV20-1; D could derive from TRBD1 or TRBD2 (5 bases each). The CDR3 extends over 15 amino acids. The V gene lost 7 bases and the J gene lost 8 bases, with 24 bases spanning the gap. Germline CDR1 and CDR2: DFQATT and SNEGSKA (reference sequence). The DNA of the CDR3 is TGCAGTGTGGCTGGATGGTCTCGCAGGGACCATGAGCAGTTCTTC. Its translation: CSVAGWSRRDHEQFF.

This clonotype came up many times. CDR3 bases: TGCGCCAGCAGCTTGAGCCCAAATCAGCCCCAGCATTTT. This sequence encodes CASSLSPNQPQHF. This chain connects TRBV5-1 to TRBJ1-5, with D unclear. Germline lookup yields CDR1 SGHRS and CDR2 YFSETQ. V was clipped by 1 base and J by 4 bases, with 6 bases between them. CDR3 size: 13 residues.

This clonotype was observed at least ten times. The V gene is TRBV6-2 or TRBV6-3, the J gene TRBJ2-1; 7 bases line up with TRBD2. Germline lookup yields CDR1 MNHEY and CDR2 SVGEGT. The CDR3 spans 17 residues. Trimming removed 0 bases from V and 3 bases from J; junction bases left unmatched: 8. CDR3 DNA sequence: TGTGCCAGCAGTTACTCCCCCCCCGGGGGGATCTACAATGAGCAGTTCTTC. Translating gives CASSYSPPGGIYNEQFF.

The CDR3 spells CASSRDSHSNQPQHF. The CDR3 DNA reads as TGTGCCAGCAGCCGGGACAGTCATAGCAATCAGCCCCAGCATTTT. The chain couples TRBV4-2 to TRBJ1-5, with 7 bases matching TRBD1. The CDR3 consists of 15 residues. V was clipped by 4 bases and J by 0 bases; unmatched bases: 3. CDR1 and CDR2 from the germline V gene are LGHNA and YNFKEQ.

This clonotype was observed a few times. The chain links TRBV6-2 or TRBV6-3 to TRBJ1-2, with D possibly being TRBD1 (5 bases). CDR3 length: 15 residues. Deletions cut 8 bases from V and 1 base from J, with 17 bases between. Germline lookup yields CDR1 MNHEY and CDR2 SVGEGT. Here the CDR3 DNA reads TGTGCCAGCGGGACCCGACTGAGTCTTAACTATGGCTACACCTTC. Its protein is CASGTRLSLNYGYTF.

This clonotype was detected many times. The gene calls are TRBV11-2 and TRBJ2-1; TRBD2 aligns across 7 bases. This CDR3 is built from 15 residues. After removal of 3 bases from V and 0 bases from J, the junction contained 2 bases not matched to a gene. Germline CDR1 and CDR2: SGHAT and FQNNGV. The CDR3 loop is CASSFGGGSYNEQFF. CDR3 nucleotides: TGTGCCAGCAGCTTTGGCGGGGGCTCCTACAATGAGCAGTTCTTC.

The gene calls are TRBV14 and TRBJ2-1; perhaps TRBD2 as D (5 bases). This CDR3 is built from 15 residues. The V gene lost 1 base and the J gene lost 4 bases, with 11 bases spanning the gap. Germline CDR1 reads SGHDN; CDR2 reads FVKESK. The CDR3 here is CASSQVGPGYNEQFF. CDR3 DNA: TGTGCCAGCAGCCAAGTGGGTCCGGGATACAATGAGCAGTTCTTC.

There are a few counts of this clonotype. The J gene is TRBJ1-1, the V gene TRBV27; D possibly corresponds to TRBD1 (6 bases). Germline-derived CDR1 and CDR2 are MNHEY and SMNVEV (reference sequence). V lost 5 bases and J lost 1, with 14 bases in between. The CDR3 loop spans 15 amino acids. The CDR3 spells CASSAADSQNTEAFF. CDR3 DNA sequence: TGTGCCAGCAGTGCCGCGGACAGCCAGAACACTGAAGCTTTCTTT.

This rearrangement joins TRBV14 to TRBJ1-1; 8 positions match TRBD1. The germline V gene encodes CDR1 SGHDN and CDR2 FVKESK. The V gene end was trimmed by 4 bases and the J gene end by 10 bases; junction bases not matched to a gene: 5. CDR3 size: 12 residues. Here the CDR3 reads CASSLQGARAFF. CDR3 nucleotide sequence: TGTGCCAGCAGCCTTCAGGGGGCCCGAGCTTTCTTT.

The chain combines TRBV2 with TRBJ2-3, with a weak D call TRBD2 (6 bases). V was clipped by 8 bases and J by 5 bases, with 17 bases between them. The CDR3 has 14 residues. The germline CDR1 and CDR2 sequences are SNHLY and FYNNEI. CDR3 residues: CASGLAIFIDTQYF. For the CDR3, the DNA is TGTGCCAGCGGGCTAGCGATTTTCATAGATACGCAGTATTTT.

This clonotype was observed at least ten times. V and J are TRBV20-1 and TRBJ1-6; 9 nucleotides agree with TRBD1. J was trimmed by 6 bases and V by 6 bases; bases with no gene match: 9. The CDR3 has 15 amino acids. Germline V CDR1 and CDR2: DFQATT, SNEGSKA (reference sequence). Here the CDR3 reads CSAPGQGLINSPLHF. DNA for the CDR3: TGCAGTGCACCCGGACAGGGGCTGATTAATTCACCCCTCCACTTT.

The gene calls are TRBV2 and TRBJ1-1; no definite D call. Germline assignment: CDR1 SNHLY and CDR2 FYNNEI. The CDR3 is 15 residues long. Trimming took off 5 bases at V and 4 bases at J, with 17 bases between the two ends. The CDR3 is CASSPREGSFTEAFF. In DNA, the CDR3 is TGTGCCAGCAGTCCCCGGGAGGGTTCGTTCACTGAAGCTTTCTTT.

The chain combines TRBV7-9 with TRBJ2-7, with 7 bases that match TRBD1. CDR1 SEHNR and CDR2 FQNEAQ come from the germline V gene (reference sequence). Unmatched junction bases numbered 11, after V lost 11 bases and J lost 7 bases. CDR3 length: 12 residues. CDR3 sequence reads: CAVGPGQLEQYF. As DNA, the CDR3 is TGTGCCGTAGGTCCGGGACAGCTAGAGCAGTACTTC.

This chain uses TRBV20-1 with TRBJ2-5; weak D call: TRBD2 (6 bases). Between the trimmed V and J ends, which lost 6 bases and 5 bases, there was a span of 13 bases. The CDR3 totals 12 residues. Germline V gives CDR1 DFQATT, CDR2 SNEGSKA (reference sequence). CDR3 sequence: CSALGSPETQYF. The CDR3 DNA follows: TGCAGTGCCCTCGGGAGTCCCGAGACCCAGTACTTC.